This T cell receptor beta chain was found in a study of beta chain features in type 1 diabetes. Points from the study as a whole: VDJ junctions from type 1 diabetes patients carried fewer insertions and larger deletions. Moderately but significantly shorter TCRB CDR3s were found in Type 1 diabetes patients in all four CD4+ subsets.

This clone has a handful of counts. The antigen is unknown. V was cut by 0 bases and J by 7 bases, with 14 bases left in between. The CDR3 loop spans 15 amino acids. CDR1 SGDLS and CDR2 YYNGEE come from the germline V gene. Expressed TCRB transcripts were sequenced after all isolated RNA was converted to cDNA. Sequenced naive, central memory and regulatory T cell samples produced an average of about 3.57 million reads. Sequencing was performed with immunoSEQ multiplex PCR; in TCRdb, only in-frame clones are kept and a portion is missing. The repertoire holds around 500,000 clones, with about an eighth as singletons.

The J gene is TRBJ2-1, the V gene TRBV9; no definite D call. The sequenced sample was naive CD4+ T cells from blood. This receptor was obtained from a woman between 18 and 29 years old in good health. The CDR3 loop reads CASSVAPGAVNEQFF. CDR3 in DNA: TGTGCCAGCAGCGTAGCTCCAGGCGCCGTAAATGAGCAGTTCTTC.